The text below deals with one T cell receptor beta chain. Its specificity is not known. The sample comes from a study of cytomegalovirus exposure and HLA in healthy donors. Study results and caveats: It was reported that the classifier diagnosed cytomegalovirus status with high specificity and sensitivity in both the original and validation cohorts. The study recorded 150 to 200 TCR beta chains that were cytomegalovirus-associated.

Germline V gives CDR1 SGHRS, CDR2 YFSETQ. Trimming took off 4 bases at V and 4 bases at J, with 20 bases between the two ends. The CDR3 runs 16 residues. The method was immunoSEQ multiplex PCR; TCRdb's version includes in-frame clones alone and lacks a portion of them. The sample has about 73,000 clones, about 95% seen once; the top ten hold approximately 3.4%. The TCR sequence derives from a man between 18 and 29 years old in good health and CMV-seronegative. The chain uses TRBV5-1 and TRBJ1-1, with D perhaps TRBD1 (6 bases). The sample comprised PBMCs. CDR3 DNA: TGCGCCAGCAGCCCCTGGGGGCAGGGGACGCCCACTGAAGCTTTCTTT. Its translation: CASSPWGQGTPTEAFF.